One sample yielded the 2 T cell receptor beta chains listed below, sequenced in a study of cytomegalovirus exposure and HLA in healthy donors. A multiplex PCR was run with 60 Vbeta primers and 13 Jbeta primers. The method was immunoSEQ multiplex PCR; TCRdb's version includes in-frame clones alone and lacks a portion of them. Recorded here are roughly 100,000 clones; the top ten clones represent about 3%. Material: PBMCs. These receptors came from a man in his forties in good health and CMV-seronegative.

The V gene is TRBV30, the J gene TRBJ2-5; maybe TRBD2 (6 bases). The J call may not be correct, given that the DNA end is closer to TRBJ2-7. The CDR3 contains 12 residues. Looked up from germline, CDR1 is GTSNPN and CDR2 is SVGIG (reference sequence). CDR3 nucleotide sequence: TGTGCCTGGAGTGAGACTAGGAACGAGCAGTACTTC. This gives the protein CAWSETRNEQYF.

The chain links TRBV5-6 to TRBJ2-5; D call uncertain. Between the trimmed V and J ends, which lost 1 base and 4 bases, there was a span of 14 bases. Germline loops: CDR1 SGHDT, CDR2 YYEEEE. The CDR3 has 15 amino acids. In DNA, the CDR3 is TGTGCCAGCAGCTTGAGTTCTGGGTCGGGAGAGACCCAGTACTTC. It yields the protein CASSLSSGSGETQYF.